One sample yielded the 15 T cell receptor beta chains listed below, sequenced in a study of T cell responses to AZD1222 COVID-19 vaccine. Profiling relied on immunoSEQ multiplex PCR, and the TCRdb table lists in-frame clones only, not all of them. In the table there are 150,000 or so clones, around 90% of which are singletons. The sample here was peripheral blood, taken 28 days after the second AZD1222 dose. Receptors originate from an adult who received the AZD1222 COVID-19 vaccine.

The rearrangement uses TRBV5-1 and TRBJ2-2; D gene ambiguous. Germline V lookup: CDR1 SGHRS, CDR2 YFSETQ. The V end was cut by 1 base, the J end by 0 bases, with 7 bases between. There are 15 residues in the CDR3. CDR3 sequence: CASSLKVPNTGELFF. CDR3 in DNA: TGCGCCAGCAGCTTGAAGGTCCCGAACACCGGGGAGCTGTTTTTT.

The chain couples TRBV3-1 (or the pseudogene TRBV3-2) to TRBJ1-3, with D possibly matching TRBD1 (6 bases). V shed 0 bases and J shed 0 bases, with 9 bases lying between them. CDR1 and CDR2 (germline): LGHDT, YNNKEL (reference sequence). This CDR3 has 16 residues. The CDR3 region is CASSQEGGGSGNTIYF. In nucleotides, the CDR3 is TGTGCCAGCAGCCAAGAGGGGGGCGGCTCTGGAAACACCATATATTTT.

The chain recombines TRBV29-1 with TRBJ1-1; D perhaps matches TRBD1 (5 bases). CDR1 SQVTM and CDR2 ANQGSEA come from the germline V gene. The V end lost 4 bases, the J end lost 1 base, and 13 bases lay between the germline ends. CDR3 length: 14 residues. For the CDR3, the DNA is TGCAGCGTTGGCGAAGGGGCTCGGAACACTGAAGCTTTCTTT. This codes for CSVGEGARNTEAFF.

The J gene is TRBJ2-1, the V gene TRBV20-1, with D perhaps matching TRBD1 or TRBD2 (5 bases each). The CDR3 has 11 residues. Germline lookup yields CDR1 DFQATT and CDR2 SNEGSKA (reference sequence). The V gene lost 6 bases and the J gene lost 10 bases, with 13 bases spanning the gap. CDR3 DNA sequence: TGCAGTGCCCGGGACGTCGGGGAGCAGTTCTTC. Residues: CSARDVGEQFF.

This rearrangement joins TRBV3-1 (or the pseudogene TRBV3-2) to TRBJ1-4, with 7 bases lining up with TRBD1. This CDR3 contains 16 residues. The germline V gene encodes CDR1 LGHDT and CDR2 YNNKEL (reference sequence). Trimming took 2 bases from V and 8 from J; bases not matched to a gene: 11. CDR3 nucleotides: TGTGCCAGCAGCCAACCCTACAGGGGCGGGGGAGAAAAACTGTTTTTT. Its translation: CASSQPYRGGGEKLFF.

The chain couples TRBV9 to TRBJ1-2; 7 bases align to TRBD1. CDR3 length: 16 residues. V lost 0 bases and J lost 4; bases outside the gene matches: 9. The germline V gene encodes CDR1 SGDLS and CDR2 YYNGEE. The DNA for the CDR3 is TGTGCCAGCAGCGTAGCCTCGGGACAGCCCCTCTATGGCTACACCTTC. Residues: CASSVASGQPLYGYTF.

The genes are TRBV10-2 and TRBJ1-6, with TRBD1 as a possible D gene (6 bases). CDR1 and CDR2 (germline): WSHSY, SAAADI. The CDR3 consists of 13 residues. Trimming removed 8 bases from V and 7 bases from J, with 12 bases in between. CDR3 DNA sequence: TGCGCCAGCGCCCCAGGGGCCAATTCACCCCTCCACTTT. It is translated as CASAPGANSPLHF.

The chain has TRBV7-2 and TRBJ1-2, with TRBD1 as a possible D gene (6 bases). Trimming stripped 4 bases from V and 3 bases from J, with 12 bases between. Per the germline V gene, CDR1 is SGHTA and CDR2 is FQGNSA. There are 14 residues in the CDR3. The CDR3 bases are TGTGCCAGCAGCTCGACAGGCGGTGACTATGGCTACACCTTC. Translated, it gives CASSSTGGDYGYTF.

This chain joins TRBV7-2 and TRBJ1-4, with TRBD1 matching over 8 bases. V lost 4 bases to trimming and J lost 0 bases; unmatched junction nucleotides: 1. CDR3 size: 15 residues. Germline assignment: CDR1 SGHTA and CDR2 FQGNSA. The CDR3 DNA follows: TGTGCCAGCAGCTCAGGGGGCTCAACTAATGAAAAACTGTTTTTT. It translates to CASSSGGSTNEKLFF. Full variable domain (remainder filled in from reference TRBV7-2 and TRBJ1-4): GAGVSQSPSNKVTEKGKDVELRCDPISGHTALYWYRQSLGQGLEFLIYFQGNSAPDKSGLPSDRFSAERTGGSVSTLTIQRTQQEDSAVYLCASSSGGSTNEKLFFGSGTQLSVL.

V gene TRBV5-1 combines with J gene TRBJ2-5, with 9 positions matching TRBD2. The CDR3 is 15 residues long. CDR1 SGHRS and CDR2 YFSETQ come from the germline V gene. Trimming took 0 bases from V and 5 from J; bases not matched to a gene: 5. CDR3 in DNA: TGCGCCAGCAGCTTGGTTGCTAGCGGGGCGGAGACCCAGTACTTC. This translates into CASSLVASGAETQYF.

CDR3 amino acids: CASSLVQGARAEAFF. CDR3 nucleotides: TGCGCCAGCAGCTTGGTGCAGGGGGCGCGTGCTGAAGCTTTCTTT. The chain combines TRBV5-1 with TRBJ1-1; 8 bases match TRBD1. CDR3 length: 15 residues. Per germline, CDR1 SGHRS and CDR2 YFSETQ. The junction had 7 bases not matched to a gene; V was cut back by 0 bases and J by 6 bases.

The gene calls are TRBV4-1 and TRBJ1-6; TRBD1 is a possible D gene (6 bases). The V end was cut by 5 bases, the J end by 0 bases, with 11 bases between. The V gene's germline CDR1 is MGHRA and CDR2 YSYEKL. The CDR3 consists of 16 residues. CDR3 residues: CASSGQRSSYNSPLHF. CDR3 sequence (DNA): TGCGCCAGCAGCGGACAGCGGAGCTCCTATAATTCACCCCTCCACTTT.

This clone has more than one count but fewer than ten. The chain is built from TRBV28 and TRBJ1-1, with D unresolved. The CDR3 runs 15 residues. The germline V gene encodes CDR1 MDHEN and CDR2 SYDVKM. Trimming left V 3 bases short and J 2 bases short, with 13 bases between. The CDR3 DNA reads TGTGCCAGCAGTTTCAGGAAAACCGGAAACACTGAAGCTTTCTTT. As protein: CASSFRKTGNTEAFF. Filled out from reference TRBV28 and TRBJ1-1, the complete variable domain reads DVKVTQSSRYLVKRTGEKVFLECVQDMDHENMFWYRQDPGLGLRLIYFSYDVKMKEKGDIPEGYSVSREKKERFSLILESASTNQTSMYLCASSFRKTGNTEAFFGQGTRLTVV.

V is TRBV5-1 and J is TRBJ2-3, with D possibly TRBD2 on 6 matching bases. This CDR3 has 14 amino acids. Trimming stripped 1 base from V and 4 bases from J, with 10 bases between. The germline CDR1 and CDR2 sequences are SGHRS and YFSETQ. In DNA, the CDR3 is TGCGCCAGCAGCTTGAGCGGGTGGGCAGATACGCAGTATTTT. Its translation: CASSLSGWADTQYF.

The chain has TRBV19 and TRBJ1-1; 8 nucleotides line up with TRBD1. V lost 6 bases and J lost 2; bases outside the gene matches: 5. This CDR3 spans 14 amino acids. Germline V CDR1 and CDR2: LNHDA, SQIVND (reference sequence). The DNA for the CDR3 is TGTGCCAGTAGCCAGGACAGGGTTAACACTGAAGCTTTCTTT. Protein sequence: CASSQDRVNTEAFF.